The next 27 T cell receptor beta chains were all read from a single sample in a study of T cells in Graves' hyperthyroidism and ophthalmopathy. Template material for amplifying TCR beta CDR3 regions consisted of RNA transcripts. The HTBI set primed first-round TCR CDR3 RT-PCR. From the multiplex PCR reads, TCRdb called clonotypes with MiXCR, one entry per CDR3 protein. The sample includes 610,000 or so distinct CDR3 sequences, about 45% of them seen just once. Sequencing was performed on peripheral blood or thyroid tissue (not recorded which). These receptors all stem from a woman between 18 and 29 years old with Graves' hyperthyroidism.

This chain uses TRBV10-3 with TRBJ2-2; D gene unclear. The V end lost 2 bases, the J end lost 7 bases, and 8 bases lay between the germline ends. The CDR3 length is 13 residues. Looked up from germline, CDR1 is ENHRY and CDR2 is SYGVKD. CDR3 amino acids: CAISEVVGGELFF. CDR3 DNA sequence: TGTGCCATCAGTGAGGTCGTGGGCGGGGAGCTGTTTTTT.

This clonotype was found a few times. The chain employs TRBV5-5 and TRBJ1-6; tentative D call: TRBD1 (5 bases). V lost 0 bases, J lost 3 bases, and 13 bases lay in between. Per the germline V gene, CDR1 is SGHKS and CDR2 is YYEKEE (reference sequence). The CDR3 runs to 17 residues. Here the CDR3 DNA reads TGTGCCAGCAGCTTGGCTGAAGGGGAAAACTATAATTCACCCCTCCACTTT. This sequence encodes CASSLAEGENYNSPLHF.

This clonotype has ten or more counts. The V and J genes are TRBV20-1 and TRBJ1-2; no reliable D call. Germline V gene lookup returns CDR1 DFQATT and CDR2 SNEGSKA (reference sequence). V shed 3 bases and J shed 8 bases, with 10 bases lying between them. This CDR3 region has 11 residues. The CDR3 region is CSASVAGGYTF. In DNA, the CDR3 is TGCAGTGCTAGTGTGGCGGGAGGCTACACCTTC.

This clonotype was counted many times. The chain uses TRBV7-9 and TRBJ1-2; D is undetermined. The germline V and J ends were trimmed by 1 base and 4 bases, with 16 bases remaining between them. Germline V gene lookup returns CDR1 SEHNR and CDR2 FQNEAQ (reference sequence). The CDR3 is made up of 16 amino acids. CDR3 nucleotides: TGTGCCAGCAGCTTAGATGCGGTTCAGACGACCTATGGCTACACCTTC. Translated, it gives CASSLDAVQTTYGYTF.

On this clonotype itself: A much larger clone lies one base from this, so it may be a read error. The chain links TRBV6-5 to TRBJ2-5; no reliable D call. CDR1 and CDR2 from the germline V gene are MNHEY and SVGAGI. Trimming cost V 4 bases and J 4 bases, with 16 bases left between them. The CDR3 runs to 15 residues. The CDR3 bases are TGTGCCAGCAGTTCCCCCCGCCAGGAAGGAGAGACCCAGTACTTC. Residues: CASSSPRQEGETQYF.

The CDR3 spells CSARRGSSYNEQFF. CDR3 DNA: TGCAGTGCTAGACGGGGCAGCTCCTACAATGAGCAGTTCTTC. V gene TRBV20-1 combines with J gene TRBJ2-1; D could derive from TRBD1 or TRBD2 (5 bases each). Trimming left V 2 bases short and J 0 bases short, with 8 bases between. Germline CDR1 reads DFQATT; CDR2 reads SNEGSKA (reference sequence). The CDR3 is 14 amino acids.

In this sample, this clonotype turned up many times. The genes are TRBV9 and TRBJ2-7, with D perhaps assigned TRBD1 or TRBD2 (7 bases each). Germline CDR1 SGDLS, CDR2 YYNGEE. The V end lost 0 bases, the J end lost 7 bases, and 14 bases lay between the germline ends. This CDR3 is 14 amino acids long. The CDR3 reads CASSVAYRGGEQYF. CDR3 bases: TGTGCCAGCAGCGTAGCTTACAGGGGAGGGGAGCAGTACTTC.

This clonotype has ten or more counts. One end of the junction does not line up with germline, which may come from a read error. This chain uses TRBV2 with TRBJ1-6; tentatively, D is TRBD1 (5 bases). Germline V lookup: CDR1 SNHLY, CDR2 FYNNEI. The CDR3 spans 13 residues. The DNA for the CDR3 is TGTGCCAGCAGGGAAGGGACCCCTTTACCCCTCCACTTT. Its protein product is CASREGTPLPLHF.

This clonotype was recorded many times. This chain uses TRBV7-2 with TRBJ2-7; a weak D match, TRBD1 (6 bases). The germline V and J ends were trimmed by 8 bases and 4 bases, with 18 bases remaining between them. The length of the CDR3 is 14 residues. The V gene's germline CDR1 is SGHTA and CDR2 FQGNSA. CDR3 coding DNA: TGTGCCAGCCAGTCCCCCAGGGGCAGGTACGAGCAGTACTTC. Protein product: CASQSPRGRYEQYF.

This clonotype was detected only once. The rearrangement links TRBV29-1 to TRBJ2-7; 7 bases fit TRBD2. This CDR3 comprises 17 residues. Germline V gene data show CDR1 as SQVTM and CDR2 as ANQGSEA. The V segment lost 8 bases and the J segment 0 bases; nucleotides outside the gene matches: 19. This CDR3 reads CSQDLGPLAYISYEQYF. DNA for the CDR3: TGCAGCCAAGATCTTGGTCCACTAGCGTACATCTCCTACGAGCAGTACTTC.

This clonotype has a count of ten or more. The V gene is TRBV9, the J gene TRBJ2-7; D remains unclear. Trimming shortened V by 0 bases and J by 2 bases, and 9 bases separated the two germline ends. This CDR3 is 14 amino acids long. The germline CDR1 and CDR2 sequences are SGDLS and YYNGEE. The CDR3 protein is CASSVEGRTYEQYF. The CDR3 DNA follows: TGTGCCAGCAGCGTAGAAGGGCGGACCTACGAGCAGTACTTC.

This clonotype was picked up many times. The gene calls are TRBV7-9 and TRBJ2-5; D perhaps matches TRBD2 (7 bases). This CDR3 spans 21 amino acids. Germline V lookup: CDR1 SEHNR, CDR2 FQNEAQ (reference sequence). The V end lost 1 base, the J end lost 0 bases, and 27 bases lay between the germline ends. CDR3 coding DNA: TGTGCCAGCAGCTTAGAGCTAGGGTCGGGCGGCGGGGGCTCGTACCAAGAGACCCAGTACTTC. It specifies CASSLELGSGGGGSYQETQYF.

V is TRBV5-1 and J is TRBJ1-1; D is possibly TRBD1 (6 bases). Trimming left V 4 bases short and J 10 bases short, with 14 bases between. The germline CDR1 and CDR2 sequences are SGHRS and YFSETQ. The CDR3 has 12 residues. The CDR3 coding sequence is TGCGCCAGCAGCCCGGGGGCCACAGGAGCTTTCTTT. Its protein product is CASSPGATGAFF. Variable domain in full (rest from reference TRBV5-1 and TRBJ1-1): KAGVTQTPRYLIKTRGQQVTLSCSPISGHRSVSWYQQTPGQGLQFLFEYFSETQRNKGNFPGRFSGRQFSNSRSEMNVSTLELGDSALYLCASSPGATGAFFGQGTRLTVV.

The chain is built from TRBV10-3 and TRBJ1-2; TRBD1 agrees at 10 bases. With V trimmed by 6 bases and J by 4 bases, 2 bases remained unmatched. Germline V gives CDR1 ENHRY, CDR2 SYGVKD. CDR3 size: 13 residues. CDR3 nucleotide sequence: TGTGCCATCAGGAGGACAGGGGGCTATGGCTACACCTTC. Translating gives CAIRRTGGYGYTF.

This clonotype was seen at least ten times. The chain recombines TRBV7-9 with TRBJ2-5, with 9 positions matching TRBD1. Per germline, CDR1 SEHNR and CDR2 FQNEAQ (reference sequence). V dropped 4 bases and J dropped 5; count of bases not matched to a gene: 2. The CDR3 has 13 residues. CDR3 sequence (DNA): TGTGCCAGCAGCTGGACAGGGGAGGAGACCCAGTACTTC. Residues: CASSWTGEETQYF.

The V and J genes are TRBV29-1 and TRBJ2-4; 10 nucleotides agree with TRBD2. There are 14 residues in the CDR3. The V gene's germline CDR1 is SQVTM and CDR2 ANQGSEA. The V gene end was trimmed by 1 base and the J gene end by 7 bases; junction bases not matched to a gene: 4. In DNA form, the CDR3 reads TGCAGCGTTGAAGGGGGACTAGCGATGAACATTCAGTACTTC. It yields the protein CSVEGGLAMNIQYF.

The chain couples TRBV9 to TRBJ1-5; D perhaps matches TRBD1 (6 bases). Germline CDR1 reads SGDLS; CDR2 reads YYNGEE. The germline V and J ends were trimmed by 4 bases and 2 bases, with 10 bases remaining between them. This CDR3 is built from 14 residues. CDR3 nucleotides: TGTGCCAGCAGCCAACGACAGGGCAATCAGCCCCAGCATTTT. Amino acids: CASSQRQGNQPQHF.

Many counts were recorded for this clonotype. The chain employs TRBV14 and TRBJ2-7; the match to TRBD1 covers 7 bases. The CDR3 has 15 residues. With V trimmed by 3 bases and J by 0 bases, 5 bases remained unmatched. Germline CDR1 SGHDN, CDR2 FVKESK. CDR3 protein: CASSQMTGSSYEQYF. CDR3 nucleotides: TGTGCCAGCAGCCAGATGACAGGGAGCTCCTACGAGCAGTACTTC.

The J gene is TRBJ1-1, the V gene TRBV7-6, with D perhaps matching TRBD1 (5 bases). Looked up from germline, CDR1 is SGHVS and CDR2 is FNYEAQ. Trimming took 4 bases from V and 3 from J, leaving 18 bases between them. The CDR3 is 16 amino acids. CDR3 protein: CASSSNTGEGYTEAFF. The CDR3 bases are TGTGCCAGCAGCTCGAACACCGGGGAGGGGTACACTGAAGCTTTCTTT.

The chain employs TRBV27 and TRBJ2-2; D gene unclear. The CDR3 is made up of 14 amino acids. Trimming removed 3 bases from V and 3 bases from J, with 8 bases in between. Germline V gene sequence: CDR1 MNHEY, CDR2 SMNVEV (reference sequence). This chain's CDR3 is CASSFNGYTGELFF. CDR3 nucleotide sequence: TGTGCCAGCAGTTTTAACGGGTACACCGGGGAGCTGTTTTTT.

This rearrangement joins TRBV15 to TRBJ1-2; TRBD1 agrees at 8 bases. The CDR3 sequence is 13 residues long. Trimming removed 3 bases from V and 7 bases from J; junction bases left unmatched: 4. Looked up from germline, CDR1 is LNHNV and CDR2 is YYDKDF (reference sequence). The CDR3 region has the DNA TGTGCCACCAGCAGCATTCAGGGGGCTGGCTACACCTTC. This translates into CATSSIQGAGYTF.

This chain joins TRBV29-1 and TRBJ1-4; possibly TRBD1 for D (6 bases). The CDR3 is 13 residues long. Germline V gene sequence: CDR1 SQVTM, CDR2 ANQGSEA. Trimming took 0 bases from V and 7 from J, leaving 9 bases between them. CDR3 bases: TGCAGCGTTGAAGAAGGGGGTGGTGAAAAACTGTTTTTT. Encoded protein: CSVEEGGGEKLFF.

V and J are TRBV20-1 and TRBJ2-7, with a weak D call TRBD1 (5 bases). Trimming took off 7 bases at V and 7 bases at J, with 11 bases between the two ends. The CDR3 is 10 residues long. In germline, CDR1 is DFQATT, CDR2 SNEGSKA (reference sequence). CDR3 nucleotide sequence: TGCAGTGGACTTTACAGGGAGCAGTACTTC. Residues: CSGLYREQYF.

This clonotype was counted at least ten times. This rearrangement joins TRBV7-9 to TRBJ2-7, with 8 bases that match TRBD1. V was pared by 3 bases and J by 6 bases, with 7 bases of the junction left unmatched. This CDR3 region has 14 residues. The germline V gene has CDR1 SEHNR and CDR2 FQNEAQ (reference sequence). The CDR3 sequence is CASSFDQGAVEQYF. CDR3 DNA sequence: TGTGCCAGCAGCTTCGATCAGGGGGCCGTCGAGCAGTACTTC.

V gene TRBV6-5 combines with J gene TRBJ2-5; 10 positions agree with TRBD2. The CDR3 consists of 13 residues. With V trimmed by 8 bases and J by 5 bases, 5 bases remained unmatched. Per germline, CDR1 MNHEY and CDR2 SVGAGI. The CDR3 DNA is TGTGCCAGCCACGAGCGGGAGGGGGAGACCCAGTACTTC. This sequence encodes CASHEREGETQYF.

Notes on this clonotype: This may come from a read error, since a much larger clone is one base off. The chain joins TRBV3-1 to TRBJ1-2; a weak D match, TRBD1 (5 bases). This CDR3 has 13 amino acids. Trimming took off 3 bases at V and 4 bases at J, with 9 bases between the two ends. CDR1 is LGHDT, CDR2 YNNKEL, per germline (reference sequence). Here the CDR3 DNA reads TGTGCCAGCAGCCAGGAGGGGATCTATGGCTACACCTTC. It is translated as CASSQEGIYGYTF. The entire variable domain, with the rest obtained from reference TRBV3-1 and TRBJ1-2, is as follows: DTAVSQTPKYLVTQMGNDKSIKCEQNLGHDTMYWYKQDSKKFLKIMFSYNNKELIINETVPNRFSPKSPDKAHLNLHINSLELGDSAVYFCASSQEGIYGYTFGSGTRLTVV.

This clonotype has ten or more counts. The chain couples TRBV4-1 to TRBJ1-2; D perhaps matches TRBD1 (5 bases). Germline values: CDR1 MGHRA, CDR2 YSYEKL. With 0 bases removed from V and 4 bases from J, the gap between germline ends came to 12 bases. The CDR3 totals 15 residues. The CDR3 nucleotides are TGCGCCAGCAGCCAAGATCAGCAGGGCGTCTATGGCTACACCTTC. It encodes CASSQDQQGVYGYTF.